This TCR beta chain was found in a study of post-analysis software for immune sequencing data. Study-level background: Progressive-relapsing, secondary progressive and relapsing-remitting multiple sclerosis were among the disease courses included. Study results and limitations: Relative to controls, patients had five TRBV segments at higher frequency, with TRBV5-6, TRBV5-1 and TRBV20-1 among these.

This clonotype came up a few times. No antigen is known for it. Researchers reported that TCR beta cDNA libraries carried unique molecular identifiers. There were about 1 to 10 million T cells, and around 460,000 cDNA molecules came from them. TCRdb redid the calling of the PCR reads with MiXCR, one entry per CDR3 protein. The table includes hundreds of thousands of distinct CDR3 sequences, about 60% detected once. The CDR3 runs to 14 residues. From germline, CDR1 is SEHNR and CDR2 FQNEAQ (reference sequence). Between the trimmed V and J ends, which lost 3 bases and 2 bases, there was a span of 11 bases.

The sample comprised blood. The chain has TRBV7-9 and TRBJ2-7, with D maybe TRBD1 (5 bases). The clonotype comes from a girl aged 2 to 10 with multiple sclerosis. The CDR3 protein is CASSFMDIPYEQYF. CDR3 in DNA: TGTGCCAGCAGCTTCATGGACATCCCCTACGAGCAGTACTTC.